This TCR beta chain appears in the sequencing data of a study of T cell repertoires in cytomegalovirus infection. The CDR3 runs to 14 residues. Trimming removed 6 bases from V and 3 bases from J, with 15 bases in between. Germline loops: CDR1 SQVTM, CDR2 ANQGSEA. In TCRdb, the reads were re-called with MiXCR into one record per CDR3 protein. The sample has approximately 730,000 distinct CDR3 sequences; approximately 32% are singletons. On this clonotype itself: As yet, its antigen is unknown.

The V and J genes are TRBV29-1 and TRBJ1-5; TRBD1 is a possible D gene (5 bases). The source was cultured CD8+ T cells from PBMCs, collected from culture after CMV antigen stimulation. The sequence came from a human donor in good health (CMV status not recorded). Some clones in this sample may be carry-over from other donors' samples. DNA of the CDR3: TGCAGCGTCCCAGGACAACACCCCAATCAGCCCCAGCATTTT. This codes for CSVPGQHPNQPQHF.